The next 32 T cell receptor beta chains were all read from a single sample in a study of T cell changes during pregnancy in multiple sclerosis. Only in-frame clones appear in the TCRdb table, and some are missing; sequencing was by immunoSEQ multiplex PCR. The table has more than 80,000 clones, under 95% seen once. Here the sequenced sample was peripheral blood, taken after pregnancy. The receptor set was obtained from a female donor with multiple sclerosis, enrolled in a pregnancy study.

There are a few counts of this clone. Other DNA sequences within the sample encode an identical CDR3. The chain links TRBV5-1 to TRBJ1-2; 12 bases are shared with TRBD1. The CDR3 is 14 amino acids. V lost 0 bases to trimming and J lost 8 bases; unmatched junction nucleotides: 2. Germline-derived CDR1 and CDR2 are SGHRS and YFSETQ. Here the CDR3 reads CASSLAGTGGGYTF. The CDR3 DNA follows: TGCGCCAGCAGCTTGGCCGGGACAGGGGGCGGCTACACCTTC.

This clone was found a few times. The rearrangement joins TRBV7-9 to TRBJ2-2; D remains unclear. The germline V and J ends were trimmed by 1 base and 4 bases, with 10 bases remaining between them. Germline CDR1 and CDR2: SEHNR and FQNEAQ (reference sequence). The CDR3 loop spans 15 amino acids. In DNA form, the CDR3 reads TGTGCCAGCAGCTTAGGAGGAATTAGCACCGGGGAGCTGTTTTTT. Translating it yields CASSLGGISTGELFF.

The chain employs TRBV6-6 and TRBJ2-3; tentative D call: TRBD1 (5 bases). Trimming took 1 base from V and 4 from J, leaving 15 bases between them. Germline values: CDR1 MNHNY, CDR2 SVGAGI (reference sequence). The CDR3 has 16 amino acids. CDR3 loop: CASSYYSSSQADTQYF. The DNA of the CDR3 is TGTGCCAGCAGTTACTACTCCTCCTCACAGGCAGATACGCAGTATTTT.

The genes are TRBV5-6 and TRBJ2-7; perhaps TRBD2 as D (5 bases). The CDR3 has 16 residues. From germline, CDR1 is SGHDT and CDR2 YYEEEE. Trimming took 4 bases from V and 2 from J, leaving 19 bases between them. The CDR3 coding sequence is TGTGCCAGCAGCCCAACCCTAGCAAGGTTCACCTACGAGCAGTACTTC. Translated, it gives CASSPTLARFTYEQYF.

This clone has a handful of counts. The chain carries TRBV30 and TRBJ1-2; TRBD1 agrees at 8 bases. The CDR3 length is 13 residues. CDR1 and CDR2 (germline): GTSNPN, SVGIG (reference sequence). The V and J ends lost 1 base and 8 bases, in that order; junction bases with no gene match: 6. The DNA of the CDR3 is TGTGCCTGGAGTGCAGGGGGCGTCGGGGGCTACACCTTC. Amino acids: CAWSAGGVGGYTF.

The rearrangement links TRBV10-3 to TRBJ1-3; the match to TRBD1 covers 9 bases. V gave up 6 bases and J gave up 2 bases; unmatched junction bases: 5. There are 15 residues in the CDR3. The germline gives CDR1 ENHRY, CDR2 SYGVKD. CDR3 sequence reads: CAIRLTGGTGNTIYF. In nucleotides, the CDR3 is TGTGCCATCAGGCTTACAGGGGGCACTGGAAACACCATATATTTT.

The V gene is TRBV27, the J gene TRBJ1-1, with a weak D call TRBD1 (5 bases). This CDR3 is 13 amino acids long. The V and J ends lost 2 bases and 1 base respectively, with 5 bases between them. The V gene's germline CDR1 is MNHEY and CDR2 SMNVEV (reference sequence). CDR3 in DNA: TGTGCCAGCAGTTTAGGGGCGAACACTGAAGCTTTCTTT. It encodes CASSLGANTEAFF.

CDR3 DNA sequence: TGTGCCAGTATGGGCCGCCTAGCGGGAGAGACCTACGAGCAGTACTTC. Translation gives CASMGRLAGETYEQYF. The rearrangement uses TRBV19 and TRBJ2-7, with 10 bases identical to TRBD2. After removal of 7 bases from V and 2 bases from J, the junction contained 11 bases not matched to a gene. The CDR3 extends over 16 amino acids. Germline V gives CDR1 LNHDA, CDR2 SQIVND (reference sequence).

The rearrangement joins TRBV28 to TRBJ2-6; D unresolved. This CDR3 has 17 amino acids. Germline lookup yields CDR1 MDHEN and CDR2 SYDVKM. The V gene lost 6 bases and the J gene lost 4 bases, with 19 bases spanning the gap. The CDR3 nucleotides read TGTGCCAGCAGGGTGACCACGCCGGGTTTGGGGGCCAACGTCCTGACTTTC. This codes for CASRVTTPGLGANVLTF.

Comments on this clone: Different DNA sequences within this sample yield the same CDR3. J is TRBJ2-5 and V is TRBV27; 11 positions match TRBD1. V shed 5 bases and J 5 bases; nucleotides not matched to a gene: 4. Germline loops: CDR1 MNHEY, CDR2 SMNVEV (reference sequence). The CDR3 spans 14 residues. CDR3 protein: CASSPGTGGETQYF. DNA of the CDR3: TGTGCCAGCAGTCCCGGGACAGGGGGGGAGACCCAGTACTTC.

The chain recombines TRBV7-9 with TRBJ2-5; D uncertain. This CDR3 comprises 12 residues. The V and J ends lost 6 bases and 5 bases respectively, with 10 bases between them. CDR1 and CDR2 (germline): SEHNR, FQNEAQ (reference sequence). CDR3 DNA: TGTGCCAGCAGTCCTTATTCCGAGACCCAGTACTTC. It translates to CASSPYSETQYF.

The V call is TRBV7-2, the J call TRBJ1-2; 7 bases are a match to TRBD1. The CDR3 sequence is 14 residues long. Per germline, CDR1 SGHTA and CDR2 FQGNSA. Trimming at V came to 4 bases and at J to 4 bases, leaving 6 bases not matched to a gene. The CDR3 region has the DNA TGTGCCAGCAGCTCCCCGGGACAGCTCTATGGCTACACCTTC. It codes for CASSSPGQLYGYTF. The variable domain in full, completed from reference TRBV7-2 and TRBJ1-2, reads GAGVSQSPSNKVTEKGKDVELRCDPISGHTALYWYRQSLGQGLEFLIYFQGNSAPDKSGLPSDRFSAERTGGSVSTLTIQRTQQEDSAVYLCASSSPGQLYGYTFGSGTRLTVV.

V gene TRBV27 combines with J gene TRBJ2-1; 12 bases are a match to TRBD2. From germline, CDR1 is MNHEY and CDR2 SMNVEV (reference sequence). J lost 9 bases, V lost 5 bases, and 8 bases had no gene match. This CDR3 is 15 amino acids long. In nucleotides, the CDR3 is TGTGCCAGCAGTCCCCGGGCTAGCGGGGGGGGTGAGCAGTTCTTC. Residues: CASSPRASGGGEQFF.

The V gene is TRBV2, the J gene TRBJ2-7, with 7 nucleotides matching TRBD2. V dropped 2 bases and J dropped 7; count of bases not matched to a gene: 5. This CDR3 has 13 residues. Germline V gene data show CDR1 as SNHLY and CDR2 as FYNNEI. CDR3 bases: TGTGCCAGCAGTGAATCCCCCGGGGGGGAGCAGTACTTC. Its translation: CASSESPGGEQYF.

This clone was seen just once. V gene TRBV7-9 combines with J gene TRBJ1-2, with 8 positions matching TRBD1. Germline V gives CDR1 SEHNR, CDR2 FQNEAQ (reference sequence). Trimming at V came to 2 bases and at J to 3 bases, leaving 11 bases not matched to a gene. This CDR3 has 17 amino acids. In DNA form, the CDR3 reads TGTGCCAGCAGCTTAAGGGGACAGGTCGAAGTCCACTATGGCTACACCTTC. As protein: CASSLRGQVEVHYGYTF. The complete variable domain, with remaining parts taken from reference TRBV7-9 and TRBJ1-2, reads DTGVSQNPRHKITKRGQNVTFRCDPISEHNRLYWYRQTLGQGPEFLTYFQNEAQLEKSRLLSDRFSAERPKGSFSTLEIQRTEQGDSAMYLCASSLRGQVEVHYGYTFGSGTRLTVV.

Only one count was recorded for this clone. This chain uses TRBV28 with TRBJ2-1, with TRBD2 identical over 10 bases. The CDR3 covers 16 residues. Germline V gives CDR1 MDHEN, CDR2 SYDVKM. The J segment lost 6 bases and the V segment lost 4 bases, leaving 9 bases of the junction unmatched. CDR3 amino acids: CASSSPLAGVFNEQFF. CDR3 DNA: TGTGCCAGCAGTTCCCCCCTAGCGGGAGTATTCAATGAGCAGTTCTTC.

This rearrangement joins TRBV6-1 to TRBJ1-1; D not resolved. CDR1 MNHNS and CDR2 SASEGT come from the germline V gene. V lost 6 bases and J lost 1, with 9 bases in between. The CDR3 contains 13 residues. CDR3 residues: CASSWAGNTEAFF. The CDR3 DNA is TGTGCCAGCAGCTGGGCCGGGAACACTGAAGCTTTCTTT.

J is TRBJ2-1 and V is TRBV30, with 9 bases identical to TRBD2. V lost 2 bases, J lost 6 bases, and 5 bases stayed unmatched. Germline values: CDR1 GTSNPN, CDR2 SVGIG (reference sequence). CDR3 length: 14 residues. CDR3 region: CAWSWLAGLNEQFF. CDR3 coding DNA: TGTGCCTGGAGTTGGCTAGCGGGACTCAATGAGCAGTTCTTC. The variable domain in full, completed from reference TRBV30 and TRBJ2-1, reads SQTIHQWPATLVQPVGSPLSLECTVEGTSNPNLYWYRQAAGRGLQLLFYSVGIGQISSEVPQNLSASRPQDRQFILSSKKLLLSDSGFYLCAWSWLAGLNEQFFGPGTRLTVL.

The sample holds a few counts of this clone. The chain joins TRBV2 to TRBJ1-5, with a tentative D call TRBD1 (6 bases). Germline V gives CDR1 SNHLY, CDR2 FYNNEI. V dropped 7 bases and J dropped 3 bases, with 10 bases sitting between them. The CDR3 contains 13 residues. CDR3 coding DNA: TGTGCCAGCATGGGGGCCCTCAATCAGCCCCAGCATTTT. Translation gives CASMGALNQPQHF. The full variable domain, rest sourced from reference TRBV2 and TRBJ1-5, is EPEVTQTPSHQVTQMGQEVILRCVPISNHLYFYWYRQILGQKVEFLVSFYNNEISEKSEIFDDQFSVERPDGSNFTLKIRSTKLEDSAMYFCASMGALNQPQHFGDGTRLSIL.

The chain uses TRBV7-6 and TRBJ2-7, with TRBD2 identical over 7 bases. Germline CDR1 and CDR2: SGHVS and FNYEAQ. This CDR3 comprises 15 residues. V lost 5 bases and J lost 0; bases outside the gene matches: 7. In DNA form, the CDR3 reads TGTGCCAGCAGCCTTCTAGCGGTTCGCTCCTACGAGCAGTACTTC. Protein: CASSLLAVRSYEQYF.

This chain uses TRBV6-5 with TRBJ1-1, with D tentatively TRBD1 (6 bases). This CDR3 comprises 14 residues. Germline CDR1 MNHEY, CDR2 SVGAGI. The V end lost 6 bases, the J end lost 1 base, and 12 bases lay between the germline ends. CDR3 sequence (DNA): TGTGCCAGCAGGCAGGGAGGGGGGAACACTGAAGCTTTCTTT. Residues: CASRQGGGNTEAFF.

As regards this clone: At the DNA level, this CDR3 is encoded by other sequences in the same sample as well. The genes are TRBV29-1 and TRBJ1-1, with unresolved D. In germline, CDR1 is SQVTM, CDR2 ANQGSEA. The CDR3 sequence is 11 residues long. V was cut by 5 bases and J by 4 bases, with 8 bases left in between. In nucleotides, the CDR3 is TGCAGCGTTCGGGGTGGCACTGAAGCTTTCTTT. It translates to CSVRGGTEAFF.

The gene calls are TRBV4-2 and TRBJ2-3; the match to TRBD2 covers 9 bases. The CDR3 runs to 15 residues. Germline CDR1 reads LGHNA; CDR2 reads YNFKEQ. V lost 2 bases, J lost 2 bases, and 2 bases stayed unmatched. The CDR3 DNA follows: TGTGCCAGCAGCCAAATAGCGGGAGACACAGATACGCAGTATTTT. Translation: CASSQIAGDTDTQYF.

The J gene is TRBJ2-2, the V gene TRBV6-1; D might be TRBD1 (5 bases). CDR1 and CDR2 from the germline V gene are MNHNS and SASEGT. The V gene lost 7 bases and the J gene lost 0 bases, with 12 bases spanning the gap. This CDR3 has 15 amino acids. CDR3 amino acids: CASKDNPSNTGELFF. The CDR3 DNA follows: TGTGCCAGCAAGGACAACCCTTCGAACACCGGGGAGCTGTTTTTT.

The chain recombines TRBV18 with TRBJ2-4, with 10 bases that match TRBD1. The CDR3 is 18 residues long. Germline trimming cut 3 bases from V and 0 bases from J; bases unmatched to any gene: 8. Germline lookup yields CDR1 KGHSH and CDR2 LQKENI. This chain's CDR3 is CASSPRDRGGLAKNIQYF. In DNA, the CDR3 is TGTGCCAGCTCACCCCGGGACAGGGGTGGACTAGCCAAAAACATTCAGTACTTC.

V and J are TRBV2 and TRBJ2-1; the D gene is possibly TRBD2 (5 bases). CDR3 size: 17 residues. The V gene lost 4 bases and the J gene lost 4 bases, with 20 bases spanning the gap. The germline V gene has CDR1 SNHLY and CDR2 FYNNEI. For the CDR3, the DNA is TGTGCCAGCAGTGGGGTTGACGACCTAGCAAGGTACAATGAGCAGTTCTTC. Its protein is CASSGVDDLARYNEQFF.

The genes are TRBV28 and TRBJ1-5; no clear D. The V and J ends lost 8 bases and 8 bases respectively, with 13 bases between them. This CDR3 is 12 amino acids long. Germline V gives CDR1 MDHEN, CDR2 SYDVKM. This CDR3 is CASGHRKEPQHF. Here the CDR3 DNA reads TGTGCCAGCGGGCACCGAAAAGAGCCCCAGCATTTT.

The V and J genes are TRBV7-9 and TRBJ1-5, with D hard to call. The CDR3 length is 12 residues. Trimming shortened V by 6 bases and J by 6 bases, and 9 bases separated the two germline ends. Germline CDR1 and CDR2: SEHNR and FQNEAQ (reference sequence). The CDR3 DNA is TGTGCCAGCAGTGTCGAGGGTCAGCCCCAGCATTTT. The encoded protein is CASSVEGQPQHF. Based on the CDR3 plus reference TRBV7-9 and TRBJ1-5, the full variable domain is DTGVSQNPRHKITKRGQNVTFRCDPISEHNRLYWYRQTLGQGPEFLTYFQNEAQLEKSRLLSDRFSAERPKGSFSTLEIQRTEQGDSAMYLCASSVEGQPQHFGDGTRLSIL.

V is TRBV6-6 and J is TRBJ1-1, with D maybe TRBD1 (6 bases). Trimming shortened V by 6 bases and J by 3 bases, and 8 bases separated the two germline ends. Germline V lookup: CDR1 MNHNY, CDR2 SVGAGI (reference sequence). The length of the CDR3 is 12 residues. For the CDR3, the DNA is TGTGCCAGCAGAAGGGGGTACACTGAAGCTTTCTTT. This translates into CASRRGYTEAFF.

The DNA for the CDR3 is TGTGCCTGGAGCTGGGACTCCTCTTCTGGAAACACCATATATTTT. It is translated as CAWSWDSSSGNTIYF. The J gene is TRBJ1-3, the V gene TRBV30, with a possible D match to TRBD1 (5 bases). V was cut by 3 bases and J by 1 base, with 13 bases left in between. The CDR3 is 15 amino acids. Germline CDR1 is GTSNPN and CDR2 is SVGIG (reference sequence).

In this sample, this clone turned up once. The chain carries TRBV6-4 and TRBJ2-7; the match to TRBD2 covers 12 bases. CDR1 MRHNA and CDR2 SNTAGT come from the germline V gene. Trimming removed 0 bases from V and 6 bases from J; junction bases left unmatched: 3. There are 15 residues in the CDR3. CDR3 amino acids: CASSDSTSGSGEQYF. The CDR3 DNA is TGTGCCAGCAGTGACTCGACTAGCGGGAGTGGCGAGCAGTACTTC.

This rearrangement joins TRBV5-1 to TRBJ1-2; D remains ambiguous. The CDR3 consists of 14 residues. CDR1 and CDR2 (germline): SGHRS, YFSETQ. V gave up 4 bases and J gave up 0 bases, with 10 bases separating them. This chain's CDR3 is CASSPVITNYGYTF. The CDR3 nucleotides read TGCGCCAGCAGCCCTGTTATAACTAACTATGGCTACACCTTC.